These 25 T cell receptor beta chains were sequenced from one sample in a study of T cell changes during pregnancy in multiple sclerosis. Some clones are missing from TCRdb's copy, which holds only in-frame ones; the method was immunoSEQ multiplex PCR. This sample has tens of thousands of clones; about 91% occur once, and the top ten carry roughly 1.1%. Sequenced material: peripheral blood, taken after pregnancy. The receptors shown here come from a female donor in good health, enrolled as a control in a pregnancy study.

In its sample, this clone was seen once. The rearrangement joins TRBV4-3 to TRBJ2-1; D is perhaps TRBD1 (6 bases). The CDR3 length is 14 residues. Per the germline V gene, CDR1 is LGHNA and CDR2 is YSLEER. V was cut by 4 bases and J by 2 bases, with 9 bases left in between. In nucleotides, the CDR3 is TGCGCCAGCAGCCTACAGGGAACCTACAATGAGCAGTTCTTC. It translates to CASSLQGTYNEQFF.

The chain is built from TRBV5-1 and TRBJ2-2; TRBD1 might be the D (6 bases). Germline-derived CDR1 and CDR2 are SGHRS and YFSETQ. V was shortened by 0 bases and J by 11 bases, with 17 bases between the two germline ends. CDR3 length: 15 amino acids. In DNA form, the CDR3 reads TGCGCCAGCAGCTTGGTAATCACAGGGCCGGTTGAGCTGTTTTTT. Protein sequence: CASSLVITGPVELFF.

This clone was counted a few times. The chain has TRBV14 and TRBJ1-2; TRBD1 aligns across 8 bases. The CDR3 extends over 14 amino acids. CDR1 and CDR2 from the germline V gene are SGHDN and FVKESK. The junction had 11 bases not matched to a gene; V was cut back by 6 bases and J by 8 bases. The CDR3 nucleotides are TGTGCCAGCAGTCTGCGGCAGGGGGCGGAGGGCTACACCTTC. It codes for CASSLRQGAEGYTF.

The chain employs TRBV2 and TRBJ1-2; TRBD1 agrees at 9 bases. CDR1 is SNHLY and CDR2 is FYNNEI in the germline V gene. The V and J ends lost 11 bases and 4 bases, in that order; junction bases with no gene match: 8. The CDR3 is 13 amino acids. The CDR3 bases are TGTGCCCGTACGGACAGGGGAACCTATGGCTACACCTTC. Its protein product is CARTDRGTYGYTF.

V and J are TRBV6-1 and TRBJ1-2, with D tentatively TRBD1 (5 bases). The CDR3 covers 13 residues. Trimming stripped 7 bases from V and 4 bases from J, with 13 bases between. Germline values: CDR1 MNHNS, CDR2 SASEGT. CDR3 DNA: TGTGCCAGCACCCCGCGGGGGAGCTATGGCTACACCTTC. Translation gives CASTPRGSYGYTF.

V is TRBV27 and J is TRBJ1-1; D is perhaps TRBD1 (5 bases). Trimming removed 5 bases at V and 0 bases at J, with 7 bases between. Per germline, CDR1 MNHEY and CDR2 SMNVEV (reference sequence). CDR3 length equals 13 residues. CDR3 sequence: CASSPGMNTEAFF. The DNA of the CDR3 is TGTGCCAGCAGTCCAGGGATGAACACTGAAGCTTTCTTT.

V is TRBV7-8 and J is TRBJ1-5, with 9 nucleotides matching TRBD1. This CDR3 region has 16 residues. The trim removed 5 bases at V and 3 bases at J, leaving 8 bases unmatched. The germline V gene encodes CDR1 SGHVS and CDR2 FQNEAQ. CDR3 residues: CASSTRGTGYNQPQHF. The CDR3 region has the DNA TGTGCCAGCAGCACTAGGGGGACAGGGTACAATCAGCCCCAGCATTTT.

The V and J genes are TRBV28 and TRBJ1-2, with D uncertain. Germline V gene data show CDR1 as MDHEN and CDR2 as SYDVKM. V lost 6 bases to trimming and J lost 0 bases, with 11 bases between them. The CDR3 has 14 amino acids. The CDR3 DNA follows: TGTGCCAGCAGCGCGGAAACATCTAACTATGGCTACACCTTC. Amino acids: CASSAETSNYGYTF.

The gene calls are TRBV15 and TRBJ1-4; 7 nucleotides match TRBD1. From germline, CDR1 is LNHNV and CDR2 YYDKDF (reference sequence). Trimming cost V 1 base and J 7 bases; bases outside gene matches: 3. The CDR3 is 14 residues long. In DNA, the CDR3 is TGTGCCACCAGCAGAGGTCAGGGGGTTGAAAAACTGTTTTTT. Encoded protein: CATSRGQGVEKLFF.

This clone was seen just once. This rearrangement joins TRBV6-1 to TRBJ1-1; weak D call: TRBD1 (6 bases). This CDR3 region has 14 residues. V was trimmed by 8 bases and J by 4 bases, leaving 17 bases between them. Per the germline V gene, CDR1 is MNHNS and CDR2 is SASEGT. The CDR3 region is CASRGGAQGTEAFF. The DNA for the CDR3 is TGTGCCAGCCGGGGTGGGGCACAGGGCACTGAAGCTTTCTTT.

The CDR3 DNA is TGTGCCAGCAGGGTAACAGGGGTCATCCAAGAGACCCAGTACTTC. Its protein product is CASRVTGVIQETQYF. This chain connects TRBV2 to TRBJ2-5, with TRBD1 matching 7 bases. The CDR3 is 15 amino acids. V was pared by 6 bases and J by 1 base, with 8 bases of the junction left unmatched. Per germline, CDR1 SNHLY and CDR2 FYNNEI.

The chain employs TRBV27 and TRBJ2-1; 16 nucleotides line up with TRBD2. The J segment lost 9 bases and the V segment lost 5 bases, leaving 7 bases of the junction unmatched. CDR1 and CDR2 (germline): MNHEY, SMNVEV (reference sequence). This CDR3 spans 16 amino acids. CDR3 bases: TGTGCCAGCAGTCCGGGACTAGCGGGGGGGCCGGCTGAGCAGTTCTTC. Translating it yields CASSPGLAGGPAEQFF.

The rearrangement joins TRBV28 to TRBJ2-7; perhaps TRBD2 as D (5 bases). CDR1 is MDHEN, CDR2 SYDVKM, per germline. V was shortened by 6 bases and J by 1 base, with 19 bases between the two germline ends. The CDR3 length is 16 residues. The CDR3 DNA is TGTGCCAGCAGCACTCGGGGTGTGGGGATATCCTACGAGCAGTACTTC. This sequence encodes CASSTRGVGISYEQYF.

V gene TRBV5-8 combines with J gene TRBJ2-2, with D tentatively TRBD2 (5 bases). The CDR3 runs to 14 residues. Trimming pared 1 base from V and 6 bases from J, leaving 10 bases between. Germline V gene lookup returns CDR1 SGHTS and CDR2 YDEGEE. CDR3 bases: TGTGCCAGCAGCTTGTCGCGAGGGCCCGGGGAGCTGTTTTTT. It encodes CASSLSRGPGELFF.

V gene TRBV18 combines with J gene TRBJ2-7; 10 nucleotides agree with TRBD1. V was pared by 4 bases and J by 3 bases, with 3 bases of the junction left unmatched. CDR1 is KGHSH, CDR2 LQKENI, per germline. The CDR3 has 14 amino acids. CDR3 sequence (DNA): TGTGCCAGCTCACATGGGGACAGGGGCTACGAGCAGTACTTC. Protein product: CASSHGDRGYEQYF.

V gene TRBV28 combines with J gene TRBJ1-4; 8 bases agree with TRBD1. V lost 4 bases and J lost 4; bases outside the gene matches: 5. The CDR3 loop spans 15 amino acids. Germline lookup yields CDR1 MDHEN and CDR2 SYDVKM. CDR3 region: CASSSLDRVNEKLFF. The DNA for the CDR3 is TGTGCCAGCAGTTCCCTGGACAGGGTTAATGAAAAACTGTTTTTT.

As DNA, the CDR3 is TGTGCCAGCAGTCCTCACACACGCCAAGAGACCCAGTACTTC. It is translated as CASSPHTRQETQYF. The chain links TRBV27 to TRBJ2-5; D gene unclear. Germline V CDR1 and CDR2: MNHEY, SMNVEV (reference sequence). Trimming removed 5 bases from V and 1 base from J, with 11 bases in between. The CDR3 has 14 amino acids.

Turning to this clone: The junction does not match germline at one end; this may be a read error. The chain links TRBV19 to TRBJ2-1; 9 bases map to TRBD1. The length of the CDR3 is 16 residues. Germline loops: CDR1 LNHDA, CDR2 SQIVND (reference sequence). CDR3 sequence reads: CVSRGGTGSSYNEQFF. CDR3 sequence (DNA): TGTGTCAGTAGGGGGGGGACAGGGAGCTCCTACAATGAGCAGTTCTTC.

This chain uses TRBV6-4 with TRBJ1-1; D perhaps matches TRBD1 (6 bases). The CDR3 loop spans 13 amino acids. V lost 3 bases and J 6 bases, leaving 11 bases between the germline ends. Germline V lookup: CDR1 MRHNA, CDR2 SNTAGT. The CDR3 nucleotides read TGTGCCAGCAGTGAGGAAGGGGGGGCTGAAGCTTTCTTT. Protein sequence: CASSEEGGAEAFF.

The chain links TRBV11-1 to TRBJ1-2, with no clear D. Germline CDR1 reads SGHAT; CDR2 reads FQDESV (reference sequence). Trimming cost V 5 bases and J 2 bases, with 9 bases left between them. The CDR3 has 13 residues. In DNA, the CDR3 is TGTGCCAGCAGCCCAGACTTGAACTATGGCTACACCTTC. Translating gives CASSPDLNYGYTF.

This clone was counted a single time. This sequence joins TRBV5-6 and TRBJ1-5, with 7 nucleotides matching TRBD1. This CDR3 comprises 15 residues. V was clipped by 4 bases and J by 2 bases; unmatched bases: 6. Germline lookup yields CDR1 SGHDT and CDR2 YYEEEE. The CDR3 region has the DNA TGTGCCAGCAGCCCGGGGACAGCGGGCAATCAGCCCCAGCATTTT. Protein: CASSPGTAGNQPQHF.

The gene calls are TRBV5-8 and TRBJ2-5; TRBD2 agrees at 8 bases. This CDR3 comprises 15 residues. Trimming removed 2 bases from V and 3 bases from J; junction bases left unmatched: 6. The V gene's germline CDR1 is SGHTS and CDR2 YDEGEE. The CDR3 loop is CASSFYGGAEETQYF. The CDR3 DNA sequence: TGTGCCAGCAGCTTCTACGGGGGGGCCGAAGAGACCCAGTACTTC. The variable domain in full, with the rest retrieved from reference TRBV5-8 and TRBJ2-5, is EAGVTQSPTHLIKTRGQQATLRCSPISGHTSVYWYQQALGLGLQFLLWYDEGEERNRGNFPPRFSGRQFPNYSSELNVNALELEDSALYLCASSFYGGAEETQYFGPGTRLLVL.

Here the CDR3 DNA reads TGTGCCAGCAGTTTGCGCAGGGGCGGCGGGGAGCTGTTTTTT. Residues: CASSLRRGGGELFF. The gene calls are TRBV6-6 and TRBJ2-2; maybe TRBD1 (6 bases). Trimming cost V 4 bases and J 7 bases, with 13 bases left between them. CDR3 length: 14 amino acids. CDR1 is MNHNY, CDR2 SVGAGI, per germline (reference sequence).

A single count supports this clone. The chain carries TRBV30 and TRBJ2-7; D remains unclear. CDR3 length: 12 amino acids. The germline V and J ends were trimmed by 3 bases and 0 bases, with 6 bases remaining between them. CDR1 is GTSNPN, CDR2 SVGIG, per germline (reference sequence). The CDR3 nucleotides are TGTGCCTGGAGCGCCTACTCCTACGAGCAGTACTTC. Protein sequence: CAWSAYSYEQYF.

V usage is TRBV2 and J usage is TRBJ2-7; D is perhaps TRBD2 (5 bases). V dropped 3 bases and J dropped 0 bases, with 6 bases sitting between them. Germline V gives CDR1 SNHLY, CDR2 FYNNEI. The CDR3 runs to 13 residues. The CDR3 here is CASSDEGSYEQYF. The CDR3 bases are TGTGCCAGCAGTGATGAGGGCTCCTACGAGCAGTACTTC. Together with reference TRBV2 and TRBJ2-7, the CDR3 gives the full variable domain: EPEVTQTPSHQVTQMGQEVILRCVPISNHLYFYWYRQILGQKVEFLVSFYNNEISEKSEIFDDQFSVERPDGSNFTLKIRSTKLEDSAMYFCASSDEGSYEQYFGPGTRLTVT.